This T cell receptor beta chain was sequenced during a study of T cells in tumors after PD-1 blockade. This CDR3 comprises 13 residues. Germline values: CDR1 SNHLY, CDR2 FYNNEI. The V gene lost 8 bases and the J gene lost 6 bases, with 16 bases spanning the gap. Profiling relied on immunoSEQ multiplex PCR, and the TCRdb table lists in-frame clones only, not all of them. The sample carries approximately 13,000 clones, roughly four fifths recorded once. The chain carries TRBV2 and TRBJ1-2, with unresolved D. This clonotype was sampled from a human donor with basal cell carcinoma. Sequencing used PBMCs, obtained after anti-PD-1 treatment. This CDR3 reads CASRRGPSNGYTF. In nucleotides, the CDR3 is TGTGCCAGCCGACGCGGGCCCTCTAATGGCTACACCTTC.